This TCR beta chain was identified during a study of blood T cell repertoires in COVID-19. Study-level background: Collection of acute and convalescent COVID-19 samples took place in the United States, Italy and Spain. From T cells, B-cell-depleted T cells, or PBMCs came the material, which was cDNA or gDNA.

In the authors' methods: Amplifying reference gene primers gave estimates of nucleated cell counts. This table comes from immunoSEQ multiplex PCR, and its TCRdb copy is limited to in-frame clones, with some not included. The DNA was the basis for D and trimming; V, J and clone size are from that table. The table includes some 250,000 clones, 60% to 75% detected once. Germline CDR1 MNHEY, CDR2 SMNVEV (reference sequence). The V end lost 4 bases, the J end lost 13 bases, and 25 bases lay between the germline ends. CDR3 length equals 15 residues. The sample taken for sequencing was peripheral blood. The TCR originated in an elderly woman with acute or convalescent COVID-19. The chain joins TRBV27 to TRBJ1-2; D is perhaps TRBD1 (6 bases). CDR3 loop: CASSYGGPKAVGLTF. CDR3 sequence (DNA): TGTGCCAGCAGTTACGGGGGGCCTAAGGCAGTCGGTCTCACCTTC.